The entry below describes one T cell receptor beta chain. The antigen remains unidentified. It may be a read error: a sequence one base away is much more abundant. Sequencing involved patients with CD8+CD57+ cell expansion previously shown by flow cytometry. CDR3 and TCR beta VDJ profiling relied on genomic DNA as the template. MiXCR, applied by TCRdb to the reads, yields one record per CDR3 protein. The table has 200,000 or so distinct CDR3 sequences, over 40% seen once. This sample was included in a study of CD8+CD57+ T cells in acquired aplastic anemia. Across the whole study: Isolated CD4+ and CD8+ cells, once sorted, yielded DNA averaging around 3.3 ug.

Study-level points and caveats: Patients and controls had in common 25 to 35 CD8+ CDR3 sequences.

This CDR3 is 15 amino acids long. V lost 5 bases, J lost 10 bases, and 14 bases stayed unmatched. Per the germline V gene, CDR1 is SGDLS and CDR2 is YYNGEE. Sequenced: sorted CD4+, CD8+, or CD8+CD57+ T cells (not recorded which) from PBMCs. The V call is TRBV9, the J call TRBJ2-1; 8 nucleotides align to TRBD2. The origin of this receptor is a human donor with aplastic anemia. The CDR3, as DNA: TGTGCCAGCAGGGGGCCGGGACTAGAGACCTACGAGCAGTTCTTC. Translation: CASRGPGLETYEQFF.